The clone carrying this TCR beta chain was recorded many times. Antigen specificity is unknown. There were TCR beta CDR3 regions amplified from RNA transcripts. An initial round of RT-PCR targeting the TCR CDR3 relied on the HTBI primer set. TCRdb re-derived calls from the multiplex PCR reads in MiXCR, one entry per CDR3 protein. The table has about 560,000 distinct CDR3 sequences, about a sixth seen once. The data belong to a study of T cells in Graves' hyperthyroidism and ophthalmopathy. Study-level results: Most thyroid clonotypes with frequency above 0.001 were detected in blood. Ophthalmopathy was predicted by the model a median of approximately six months ahead of onset.

CDR1 and CDR2 from the germline V gene are KGHDR and SFDVKD. The CDR3 sequence is 14 residues long. Between the trimmed V and J ends, which lost 6 bases and 0 bases, there was a span of 9 bases. Material for sequencing was blood. The chain carries TRBV24-1 and TRBJ2-3, with D perhaps TRBD1 (6 bases). The sequence came from a woman aged 18-35 years with Graves' hyperthyroidism. This CDR3 reads CATSRGISTDTQYF. The CDR3 bases are TGTGCCACCAGTAGGGGGATTAGCACAGATACGCAGTATTTT.